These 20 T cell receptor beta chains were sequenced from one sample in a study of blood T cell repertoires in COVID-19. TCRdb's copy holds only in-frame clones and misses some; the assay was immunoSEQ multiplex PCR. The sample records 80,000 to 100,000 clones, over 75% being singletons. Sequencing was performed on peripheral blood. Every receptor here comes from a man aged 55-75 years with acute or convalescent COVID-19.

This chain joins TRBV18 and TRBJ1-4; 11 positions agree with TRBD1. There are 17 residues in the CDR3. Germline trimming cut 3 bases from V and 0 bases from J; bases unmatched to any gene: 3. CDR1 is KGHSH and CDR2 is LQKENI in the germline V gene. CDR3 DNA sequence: TGTGCCAGCTCACCTTGGGACAGGGGGTCAACTAATGAAAAACTGTTTTTT. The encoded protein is CASSPWDRGSTNEKLFF.

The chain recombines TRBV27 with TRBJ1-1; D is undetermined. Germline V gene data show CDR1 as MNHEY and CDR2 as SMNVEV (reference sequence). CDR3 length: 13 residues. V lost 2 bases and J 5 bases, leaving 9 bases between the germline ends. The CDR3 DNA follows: TGTGCCAGCAGTTTAGGTGGCCTGACTGAAGCTTTCTTT. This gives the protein CASSLGGLTEAFF.

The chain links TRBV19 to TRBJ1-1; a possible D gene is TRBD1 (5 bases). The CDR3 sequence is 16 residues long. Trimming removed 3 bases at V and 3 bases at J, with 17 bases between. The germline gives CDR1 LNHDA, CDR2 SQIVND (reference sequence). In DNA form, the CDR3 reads TGTGCCAGTAGTATGTGGGGGGGGAGAAGGGACACTGAAGCTTTCTTT. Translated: CASSMWGGRRDTEAFF.

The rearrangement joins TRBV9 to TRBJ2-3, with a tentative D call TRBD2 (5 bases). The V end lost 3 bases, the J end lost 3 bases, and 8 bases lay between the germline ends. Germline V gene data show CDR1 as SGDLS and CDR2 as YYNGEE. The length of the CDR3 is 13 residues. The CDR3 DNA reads TGTGCCAGCAGCGCCCGGAGGACAGATACGCAGTATTTT. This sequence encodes CASSARRTDTQYF.

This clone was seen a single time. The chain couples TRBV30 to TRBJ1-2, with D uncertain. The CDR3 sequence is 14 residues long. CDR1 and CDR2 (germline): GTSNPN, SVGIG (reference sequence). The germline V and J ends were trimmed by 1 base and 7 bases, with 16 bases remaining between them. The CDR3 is CAWSEAVRTGGYTF. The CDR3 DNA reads TGTGCCTGGAGTGAAGCGGTCCGAACGGGTGGCTACACCTTC. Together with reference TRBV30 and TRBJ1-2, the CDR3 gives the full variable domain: SQTIHQWPATLVQPVGSPLSLECTVEGTSNPNLYWYRQAAGRGLQLLFYSVGIGQISSEVPQNLSASRPQDRQFILSSKKLLLSDSGFYLCAWSEAVRTGGYTFGSGTRLTVV.

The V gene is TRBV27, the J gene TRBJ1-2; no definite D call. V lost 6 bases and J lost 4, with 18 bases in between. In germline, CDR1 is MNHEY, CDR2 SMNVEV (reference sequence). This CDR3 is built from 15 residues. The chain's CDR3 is CASRPGESKLYGYTF. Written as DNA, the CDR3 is TGTGCCAGCAGGCCCGGAGAGTCTAAGCTCTATGGCTACACCTTC.

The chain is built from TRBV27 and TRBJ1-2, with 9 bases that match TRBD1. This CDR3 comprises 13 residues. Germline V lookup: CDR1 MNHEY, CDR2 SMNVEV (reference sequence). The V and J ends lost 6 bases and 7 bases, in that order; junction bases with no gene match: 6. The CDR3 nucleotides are TGTGCCAGCAGCCTAGGGACAGGGTCTGGCTACACCTTC. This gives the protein CASSLGTGSGYTF.

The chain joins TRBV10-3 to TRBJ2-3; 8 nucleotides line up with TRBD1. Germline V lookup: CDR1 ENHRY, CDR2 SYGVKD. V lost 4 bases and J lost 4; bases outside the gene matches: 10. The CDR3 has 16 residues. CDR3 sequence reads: CAISAPAGGVSDTQYF. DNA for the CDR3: TGTGCCATCAGTGCCCCGGCAGGGGGCGTTTCAGATACGCAGTATTTT.

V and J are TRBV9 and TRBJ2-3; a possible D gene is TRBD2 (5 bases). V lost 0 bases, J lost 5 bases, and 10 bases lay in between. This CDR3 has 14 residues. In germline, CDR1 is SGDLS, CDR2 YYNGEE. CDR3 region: CASSVGRTLDTQYF. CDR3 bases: TGTGCCAGCAGCGTAGGGCGGACTTTAGATACGCAGTATTTT.

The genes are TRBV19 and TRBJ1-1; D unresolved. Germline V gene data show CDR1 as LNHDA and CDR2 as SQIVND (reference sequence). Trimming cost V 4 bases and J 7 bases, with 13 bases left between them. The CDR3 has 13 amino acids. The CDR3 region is CASSTLGTIEAFF. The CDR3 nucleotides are TGTGCCAGTAGTACCCTAGGTACTATTGAAGCTTTCTTT.

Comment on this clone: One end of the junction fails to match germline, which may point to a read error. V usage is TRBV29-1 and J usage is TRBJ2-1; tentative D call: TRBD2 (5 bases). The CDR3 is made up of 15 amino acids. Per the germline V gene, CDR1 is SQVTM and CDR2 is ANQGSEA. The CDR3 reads CSVQELGLPGNEQFF. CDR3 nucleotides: TGCAGCGTTCAAGAACTAGGTCTCCCCGGCAATGAGCAGTTCTTC.

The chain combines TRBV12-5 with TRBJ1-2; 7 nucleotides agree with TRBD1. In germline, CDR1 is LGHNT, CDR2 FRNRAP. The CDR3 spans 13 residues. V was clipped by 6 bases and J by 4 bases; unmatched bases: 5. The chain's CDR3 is CASGFDRVYGYTF. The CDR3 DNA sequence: TGTGCTAGTGGCTTCGACAGGGTCTATGGCTACACCTTC.

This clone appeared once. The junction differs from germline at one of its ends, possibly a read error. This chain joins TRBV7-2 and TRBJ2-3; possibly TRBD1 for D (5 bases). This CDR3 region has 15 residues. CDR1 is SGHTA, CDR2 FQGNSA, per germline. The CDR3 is CASSFRADSKDTQYF. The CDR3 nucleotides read TGTGCCAGCAGCTTTCGGGCCGACAGCAAAGATACGCAGTATTTT.

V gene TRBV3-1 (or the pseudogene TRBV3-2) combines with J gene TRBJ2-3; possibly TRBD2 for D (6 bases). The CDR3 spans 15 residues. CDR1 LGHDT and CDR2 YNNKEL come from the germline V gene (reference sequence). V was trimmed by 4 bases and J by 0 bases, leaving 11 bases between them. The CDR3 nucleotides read TGTGCCAGCAGCCCAAGGCGGGGAAGCACAGATACGCAGTATTTT. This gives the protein CASSPRRGSTDTQYF.

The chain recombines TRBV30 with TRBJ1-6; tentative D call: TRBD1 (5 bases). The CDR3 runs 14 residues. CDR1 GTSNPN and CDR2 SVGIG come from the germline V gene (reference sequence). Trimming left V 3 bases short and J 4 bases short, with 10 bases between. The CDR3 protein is CAWSVQVYNSPLHF. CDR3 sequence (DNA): TGTGCCTGGAGCGTACAGGTTTATAATTCACCCCTCCACTTT.

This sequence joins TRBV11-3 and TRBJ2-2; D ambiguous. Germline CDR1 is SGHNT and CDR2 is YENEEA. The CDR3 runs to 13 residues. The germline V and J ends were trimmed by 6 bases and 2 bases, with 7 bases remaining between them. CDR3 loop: CASSYTNTGELFF. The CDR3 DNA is TGTGCCAGCAGTTATACAAACACCGGGGAGCTGTTTTTT.

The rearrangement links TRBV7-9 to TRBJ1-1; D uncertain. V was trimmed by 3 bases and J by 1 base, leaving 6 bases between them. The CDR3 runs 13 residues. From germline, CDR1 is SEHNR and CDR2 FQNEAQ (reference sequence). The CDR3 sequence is CASSFLPNTEAFF. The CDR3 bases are TGTGCCAGCAGCTTTCTCCCGAACACTGAAGCTTTCTTT.

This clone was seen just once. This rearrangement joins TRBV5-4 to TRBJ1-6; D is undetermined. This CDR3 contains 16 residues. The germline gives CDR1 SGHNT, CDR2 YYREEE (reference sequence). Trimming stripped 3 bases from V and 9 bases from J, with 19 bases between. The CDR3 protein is CASSSPREGIGSPLHF. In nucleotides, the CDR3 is TGTGCCAGCAGCTCCCCCCGGGAAGGGATTGGTTCACCCCTCCACTTT.

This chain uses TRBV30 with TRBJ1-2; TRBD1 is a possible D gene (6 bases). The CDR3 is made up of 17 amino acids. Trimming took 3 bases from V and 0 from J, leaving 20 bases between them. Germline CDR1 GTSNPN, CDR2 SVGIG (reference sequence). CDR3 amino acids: CAWSRKGQGKTNYGYTF. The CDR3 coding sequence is TGTGCCTGGAGCCGTAAGGGTCAGGGGAAAACTAACTATGGCTACACCTTC. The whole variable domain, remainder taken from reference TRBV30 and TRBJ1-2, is SQTIHQWPATLVQPVGSPLSLECTVEGTSNPNLYWYRQAAGRGLQLLFYSVGIGQISSEVPQNLSASRPQDRQFILSSKKLLLSDSGFYLCAWSRKGQGKTNYGYTFGSGTRLTVV.

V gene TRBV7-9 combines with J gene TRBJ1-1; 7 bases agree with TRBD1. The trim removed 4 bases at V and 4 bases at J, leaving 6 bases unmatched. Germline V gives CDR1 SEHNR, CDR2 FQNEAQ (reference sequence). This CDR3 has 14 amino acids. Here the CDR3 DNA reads TGTGCCAGCAGCTCCCGACAGGGATCCACTGAAGCTTTCTTT. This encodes CASSSRQGSTEAFF.